The text below deals with one T cell receptor beta chain. This sample's TCRbeta library carried unique molecular identifier barcodes. TCRdb redid the calling of the PCR reads with MiXCR, one entry per CDR3 protein. This table has 500,000 or so distinct CDR3 sequences, about 30% appearing once. The record originates from a study of T-cell reconstitution after alpha-beta-depleted transplantation in children. CDR3 length: 14 residues. Trimming removed 3 bases from V and 0 bases from J, with 12 bases in between. From germline, CDR1 is DFQATT and CDR2 SNEGSKA (reference sequence). The receptor comes from a human donor who donated a stem cell graft to a child with aplastic anemia. The chain combines TRBV20-1 with TRBJ2-7; no clear D. The sequences come from PBMCs from the stem cell graft donor, collected from the stem cell graft. The CDR3 sequence: CSARVGDSSYEQYF. DNA for the CDR3: TGCAGTGCTAGGGTTGGCGATAGCTCCTACGAGCAGTACTTC.